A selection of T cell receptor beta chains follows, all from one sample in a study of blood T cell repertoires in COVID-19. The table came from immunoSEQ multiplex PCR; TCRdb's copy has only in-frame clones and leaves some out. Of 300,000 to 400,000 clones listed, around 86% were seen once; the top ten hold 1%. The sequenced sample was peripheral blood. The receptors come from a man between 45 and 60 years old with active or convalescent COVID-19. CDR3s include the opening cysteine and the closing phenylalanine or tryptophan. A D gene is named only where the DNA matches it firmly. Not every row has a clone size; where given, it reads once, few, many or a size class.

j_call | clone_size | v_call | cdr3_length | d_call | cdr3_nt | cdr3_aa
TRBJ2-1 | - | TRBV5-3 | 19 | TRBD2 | TGTGCCAGAAGCTTGGCCCAGCGGGGGGGTCTCAGCTCCTACAATGAGCAGTTCTTC | CARSLAQRGGLSSYNEQFF
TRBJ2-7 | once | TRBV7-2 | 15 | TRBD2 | TGTGCCAGCAGCTCACAACCGGGACTAGCGTCTGAGCAGTACTTC | CASSSQPGLASEQYF
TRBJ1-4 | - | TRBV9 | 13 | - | TGTGCCAGCAGCGTAACAACGGAGGAAAAACTGTTTTTT | CASSVTTEEKLFF
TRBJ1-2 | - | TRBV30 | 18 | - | TGTGCCTGGGTCTCCCCGCCGGGGGAAGGTGGCAGGTTGAATGGCTACACCTTC | CAWVSPPGEGGRLNGYTF
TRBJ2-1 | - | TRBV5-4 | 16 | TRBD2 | TGTGCCAGCAGCGTCCAGTTGCGGGGGGAGTACAATGAGCAGTTCTTC | CASSVQLRGEYNEQFF
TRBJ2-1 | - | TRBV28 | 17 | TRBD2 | TGTGCCAGCAGTGGCCTGGAGGCTAGCGTGGCTAGCGGTGAGCAGTTCTTC | CASSGLEASVASGEQFF
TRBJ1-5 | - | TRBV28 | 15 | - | TGTGCCAGCCGGAAAGACAAGAATAGCAATCAGCCCCAGCATTTT | CASRKDKNSNQPQHF
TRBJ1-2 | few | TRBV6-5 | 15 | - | TGTGCCAGCAGTTACGCAATTATGGGGAGCTATGGCTACACCTTC | CASSYAIMGSYGYTF
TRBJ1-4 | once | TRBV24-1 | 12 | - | TGTGCCACCAGTGATCTCAATGAAAAACTGTTTTTT | CATSDLNEKLFF
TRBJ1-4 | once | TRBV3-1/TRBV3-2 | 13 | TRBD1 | TGTGCCTCAGGGTTAGGGGGCCATGAAAAACTGTTTTTT | CASGLGGHEKLFF
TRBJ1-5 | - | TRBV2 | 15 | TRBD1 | TGTGCCAGCATCCCGTCGACAGGGGCTAATCAGCCCCAGCATTTT | CASIPSTGANQPQHF
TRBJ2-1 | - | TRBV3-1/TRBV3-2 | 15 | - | TGTGCCAGCAGCCAAGGCCTAGCGCCTAACAATGAGCAGTTCTTC | CASSQGLAPNNEQFF
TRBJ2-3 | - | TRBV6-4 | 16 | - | TGTGCCAGCAGTAGGACAGACAGCCCCGGTACGAATACGCAGTATTTT | CASSRTDSPGTNTQYF
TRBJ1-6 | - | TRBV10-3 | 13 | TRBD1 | TGTGCCATCAGAGACAGGGACAATTCACCCCTCCACTTT | CAIRDRDNSPLHF
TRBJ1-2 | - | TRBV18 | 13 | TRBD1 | TGTGCCAGCTCACCCCAGGGGGCGCGTGGCTACACCTTC | CASSPQGARGYTF
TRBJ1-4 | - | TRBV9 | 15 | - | TGTGCCAGCAGCGCCCGGACAGCAACTAATGAAAAACTGTTTTTT | CASSARTATNEKLFF
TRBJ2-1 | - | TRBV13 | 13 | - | TGTGCCAGCAGCTCCAGACTAGACAATGAGCAGTTCTTC | CASSSRLDNEQFF
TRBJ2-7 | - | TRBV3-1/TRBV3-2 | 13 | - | TGTGCCAGCAGCCAAGACGTCAGGGGAGAGCAGTACTTC | CASSQDVRGEQYF
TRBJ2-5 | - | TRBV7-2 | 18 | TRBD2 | TGTGCCAGCAGCTTAGTGGGTAGCGGGGGGGCCGGACAAGAGACCCAGTACTTC | CASSLVGSGGAGQETQYF
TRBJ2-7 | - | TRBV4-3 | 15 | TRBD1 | TGCGCCAGCAGCTTACGGACAGGGTCCCCCTACGAGCAGTACTTC | CASSLRTGSPYEQYF
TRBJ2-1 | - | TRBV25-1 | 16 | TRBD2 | TGTGCCAGCAGTGAAGGTACTAGCGGGGCTATTAGGGAGCAGTTCTTC | CASSEGTSGAIREQFF
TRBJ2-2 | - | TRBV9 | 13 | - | TGTGCCAGCAGCGCCTCCCTAGGAGGGGAGCTGTTTTTT | CASSASLGGELFF
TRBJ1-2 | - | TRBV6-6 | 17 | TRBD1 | TGTGCCAGCAGTCCTCAGGGACAGGGGGCAGGGGCGTATGGCTACACCTTC | CASSPQGQGAGAYGYTF
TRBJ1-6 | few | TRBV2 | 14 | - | TGTGCCAGCAGTGAGGGACTGGGGAATTCACCCCTCCACTTT | CASSEGLGNSPLHF
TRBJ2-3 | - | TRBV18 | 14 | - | TGTGCCAGCTCCGTAACAGGGTACACAGATACGCAGTATTTT | CASSVTGYTDTQYF
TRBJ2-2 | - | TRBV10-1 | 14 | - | TGCGCCAGCAGTGAGTCTTCCAGAACCGGGGAGCTGTTTTTT | CASSESSRTGELFF
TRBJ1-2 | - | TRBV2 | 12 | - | TGTGCCAGCAGTGAACTGGGGGGAGGCTACACCTTC | CASSELGGGYTF
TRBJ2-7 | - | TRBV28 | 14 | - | TGTGCCAGCAGGGGCTCGACGACCGCGGGCGAGCAGTACTTC | CASRGSTTAGEQYF
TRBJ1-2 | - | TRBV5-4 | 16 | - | TGTGCCAGCAGCTTGGACAGTTTTAGCGGATTCGAAGGCTACACCTTC | CASSLDSFSGFEGYTF
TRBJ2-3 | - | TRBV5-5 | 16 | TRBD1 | TGTGCCAGCAGCCCCTTCGGGACAGGGGTCTCCGATACGCAGTATTTT | CASSPFGTGVSDTQYF
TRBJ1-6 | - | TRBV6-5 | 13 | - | TGTGCCAGCAGTCCCGACAGAAATCCTCCCCTCCACTTT | CASSPDRNPPLHF
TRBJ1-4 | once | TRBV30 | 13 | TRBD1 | TGTGCCTGGATGAGGCAGGGGGCTGAAAAACTGTTTTTT | CAWMRQGAEKLFF
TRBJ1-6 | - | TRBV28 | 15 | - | TGTGCCAGCAGTTTACGGGCGGGTATAAGCTCACCCCTCCACTTT | CASSLRAGISSPLHF
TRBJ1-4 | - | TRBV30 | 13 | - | TGTGCCTGGAGTGTACAGGACGGGGAAAAACTGTTTTTT | CAWSVQDGEKLFF
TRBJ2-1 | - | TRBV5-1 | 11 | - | TGCGCCAGCAGCTTGAGGGGGAGGCAGTTCTTC | CASSLRGRQFF
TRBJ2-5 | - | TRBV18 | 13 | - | TGTGCCAGCTCACCACCGCAACGGGAGACCCAGTACTTC | CASSPPQRETQYF
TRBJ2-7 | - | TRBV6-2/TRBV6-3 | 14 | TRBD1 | TGTGCCAGCACCCCGGGACAGGGGATGTACGAGCAGTACTTC | CASTPGQGMYEQYF
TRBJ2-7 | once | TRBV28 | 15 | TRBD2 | TGTGCCACCGGGGGACTAGCGGGAGGGACCTACGAGCAGTACTTC | CATGGLAGGTYEQYF
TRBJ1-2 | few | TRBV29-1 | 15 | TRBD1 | TGCAGCGTTCTGGACCCGGGACAGGGGAACTATGGCTACACCTTC | CSVLDPGQGNYGYTF
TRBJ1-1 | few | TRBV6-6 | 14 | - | TGTGCCAGCAGTTACTCGACAGTGAACACTGAAGCTTTCTTT | CASSYSTVNTEAFF
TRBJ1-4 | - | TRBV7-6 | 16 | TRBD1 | TGTGCCAGCAGCTTACGGGACAGGGCGCGGGGTGAAAAACTGTTTTTT | CASSLRDRARGEKLFF
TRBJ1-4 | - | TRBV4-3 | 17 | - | TGCGCCAGCAGCCAAGAGGGCAGTCTATCAACTAATGAAAAACTGTTTTTT | CASSQEGSLSTNEKLFF
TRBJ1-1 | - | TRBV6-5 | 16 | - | TGTGCCAGCAGTTACCTCTGGGGGGTACAGAACACTGAAGCTTTCTTT | CASSYLWGVQNTEAFF